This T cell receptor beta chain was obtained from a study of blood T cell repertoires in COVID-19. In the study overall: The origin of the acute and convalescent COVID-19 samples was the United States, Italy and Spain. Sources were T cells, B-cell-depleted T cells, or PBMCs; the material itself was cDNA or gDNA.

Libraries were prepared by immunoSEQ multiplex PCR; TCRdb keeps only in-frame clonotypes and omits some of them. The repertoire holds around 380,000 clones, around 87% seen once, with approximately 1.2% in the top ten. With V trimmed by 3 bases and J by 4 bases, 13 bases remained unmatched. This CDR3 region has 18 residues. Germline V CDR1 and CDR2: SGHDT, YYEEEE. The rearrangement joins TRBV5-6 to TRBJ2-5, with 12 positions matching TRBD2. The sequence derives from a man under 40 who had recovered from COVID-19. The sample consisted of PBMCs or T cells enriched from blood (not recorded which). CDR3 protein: CASSSTSGLAGGRETQYF. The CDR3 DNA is TGTGCCAGCAGCTCGACTTCAGGGCTAGCGGGGGGGCGAGAGACCCAGTACTTC.